These 23 T cell receptor beta chains share one sample of origin, sequenced in a study of blood T cells in healthy people across ages. A J-beta primer mix and a sample-barcoded 5' primer were used in a second PCR of about 7 to 12 cycles. Using its own MiXCR run on the 5' RACE reads, TCRdb lists one record per CDR3 protein. Found here are some 1 million distinct CDR3 sequences, under 55% of them singletons; the top ten hold under 20%. The specimen sequenced was blood. The source of these receptors is a woman in her sixties or seventies in good health.

This clonotype was picked up one time. The chain links TRBV5-1 to TRBJ1-1; possibly TRBD1 for D (5 bases). Trimming left V 0 bases short and J 1 base short, with 13 bases between. Germline V lookup: CDR1 SGHRS, CDR2 YFSETQ. This CDR3 is 16 amino acids long. CDR3 DNA sequence: TGCGCCAGCAGCTTGGCCCCCGGGGGGACGAACACTGAAGCTTTCTTT. It specifies CASSLAPGGTNTEAFF.

This clonotype was recorded only once. This chain connects TRBV27 to TRBJ2-4; 9 bases line up with TRBD1. The CDR3 contains 12 residues. V was clipped by 3 bases and J by 13 bases; unmatched bases: 4. Germline V gene sequence: CDR1 MNHEY, CDR2 SMNVEV (reference sequence). The CDR3 region is CASSFTGGKQYF. CDR3 coding DNA: TGTGCCAGCAGTTTCACAGGGGGCAAACAGTACTTC.

The rearrangement links TRBV4-1 to TRBJ2-7; TRBD2 might be the D (5 bases). Trimming stripped 6 bases from V and 3 bases from J, with 18 bases between. The CDR3 loop spans 15 amino acids. Germline assignment: CDR1 MGHRA and CDR2 YSYEKL. The CDR3 DNA follows: TGCGCCAGCAGAGAAAAAGCGGCACCCAACTACGAGCAGTACTTC. Translating it yields CASREKAAPNYEQYF.

This sequence joins TRBV20-1 and TRBJ2-3; no firm D call. Deletions cut 0 bases from V and 2 bases from J, with 15 bases between. Germline assignment: CDR1 DFQATT and CDR2 SNEGSKA (reference sequence). CDR3 size: 16 residues. CDR3 DNA: TGCAGTGCTAGAGATCCGCTAGAGGCCTTCACAGATACGCAGTATTTT. The encoded protein is CSARDPLEAFTDTQYF.

Comment on this clonotype: One base away lies a much larger clone, so this may be a sequencing read error. The J gene is TRBJ2-2, the V gene TRBV6-5; perhaps TRBD1 as D (6 bases). CDR1 and CDR2 from the germline V gene are MNHEY and SVGAGI. The CDR3 is 15 residues long. CDR3 DNA sequence: TGTACCAGCAGGTGGGGCACAGGGTCCGGCGGGGAGCTGTTTTTT. Its translation is CTSRWGTGSGGELFF.

The count of this clonotype is one. The germline gene is not matched at one end of the junction; a read error may be the cause. CDR3 sequence: CANSEWGGASNQPQHF. The CDR3 DNA reads as TGTGCCAACAGTGAATGGGGGGGGGCAAGCAATCAGCCCCAGCATTTT. V gene TRBV25-1 combines with J gene TRBJ1-5; D is perhaps TRBD1 (6 bases). Per the germline V gene, CDR1 is MGHDK and CDR2 is SYGVNS. The CDR3 consists of 16 residues. Using reference TRBV25-1 and TRBJ1-5 for the parts outside the CDR3, the full variable domain is EADIYQTPRYLVIGTGKKITLECSQTMGHDKMYWYQQDPGMELHLIHYSYGVNSTEKGDLSSESTVSRIRTEHFPLTLESARPSHTSQYLCANSEWGGASNQPQHFGDGTRLSIL.

The rearrangement links TRBV4-2 to TRBJ2-7; 9 nucleotides agree with TRBD2. This CDR3 contains 19 residues. The germline V gene has CDR1 LGHNA and CDR2 YNFKEQ. V lost 0 bases, J lost 0 bases, and 12 bases stayed unmatched. Here the CDR3 reads CASSQDLGGAGGHSYEQYF. DNA of the CDR3: TGTGCCAGCAGCCAAGATCTCGGGGGAGCGGGAGGACACTCCTACGAGCAGTACTTC.

V and J are TRBV12-5 and TRBJ2-7; tentative D call: TRBD1 (6 bases). V lost 6 bases, J lost 0 bases, and 9 bases lay in between. CDR1 is LGHNT, CDR2 FRNRAP, per germline. CDR3 length equals 13 residues. The CDR3 DNA is TGTGCTAGTGGCCAGGACAGCTCCTACGAGCAGTACTTC. Protein sequence: CASGQDSSYEQYF.

This clonotype has at least ten counts. CDR3 sequence: CASSWTSGRISYNEQFF. The CDR3 DNA reads TGTGCCAGCAGCTGGACTAGCGGGAGGATCTCCTACAATGAGCAGTTCTTC. The chain couples TRBV11-3 to TRBJ2-1; 14 bases fit TRBD2. The V and J ends lost 4 bases and 0 bases, in that order; junction bases with no gene match: 2. The CDR3 spans 17 residues. The germline V gene has CDR1 SGHNT and CDR2 YENEEA.

This clonotype appeared a few times. This rearrangement joins TRBV20-1 to TRBJ2-4; D ambiguous. The germline CDR1 and CDR2 sequences are DFQATT and SNEGSKA (reference sequence). Deletions cut 3 bases from V and 10 bases from J, with 16 bases between. The CDR3 loop spans 13 amino acids. In nucleotides, the CDR3 is TGCAGTGCTAGGAGCAACCTAGACAATATTCAGTACTTC. Amino acid sequence: CSARSNLDNIQYF.

Comments on this clonotype: At one boundary the junction diverges from the germline segment, which might be a read error. V usage is TRBV13 and J usage is TRBJ2-5; no clear D. CDR1 is PRHDT and CDR2 is FYEKMQ in the germline V gene (reference sequence). There are 14 residues in the CDR3. CDR3 coding DNA: TGTGCCAGCAGCTTAAGAGGCCTCCAAGAGACCCAGCACTTC. It encodes CASSLRGLQETQHF. The full variable domain, rest sourced from reference TRBV13 and TRBJ2-5, is AAGVIQSPRHLIKEKRETATLKCYPIPRHDTVYWYQQGPGQDPQFLISFYEKMQSDKGSIPDRFSAQQFSDYHSELNMSSLELGDSALYFCASSLRGLQETQHFGPGTRLLVL.

This clonotype has just one count. The chain employs TRBV2 and TRBJ2-7; 8 bases align to TRBD1. This CDR3 is 16 amino acids long. CDR1 is SNHLY, CDR2 FYNNEI, per germline. The junction had 17 bases not matched to a gene; V was cut back by 6 bases and J by 7 bases. The CDR3 is CASSSSSGTGYNEQYF. In DNA, the CDR3 is TGTGCCAGCAGCTCATCATCCGGGACAGGTTACAATGAGCAGTACTTC.

The V gene is TRBV28, the J gene TRBJ2-1, with 8 bases fitting TRBD2. This CDR3 region has 16 residues. Germline CDR1 is MDHEN and CDR2 is SYDVKM. After removal of 3 bases from V and 0 bases from J, the junction contained 4 bases not matched to a gene. Here the CDR3 reads CASSFRGRSSYNEQFF. DNA of the CDR3: TGTGCCAGCAGTTTTCGCGGGAGGAGCTCCTACAATGAGCAGTTCTTC.

The chain has TRBV27 and TRBJ1-2; 8 nucleotides line up with TRBD1. The CDR3 runs to 16 residues. The J segment lost 4 bases and the V segment lost 5 bases, leaving 12 bases of the junction unmatched. CDR1 and CDR2 (germline): MNHEY, SMNVEV (reference sequence). The CDR3 is CASSPHAGQGGYGYTF. The CDR3 bases are TGTGCCAGCAGTCCTCACGCTGGACAGGGCGGCTATGGCTACACCTTC.

There are a few counts of this clonotype. This chain uses TRBV5-1 with TRBJ2-7; 8 nucleotides agree with TRBD1. With V trimmed by 4 bases and J by 4 bases, 10 bases remained unmatched. CDR3 length equals 15 residues. The germline V gene encodes CDR1 SGHRS and CDR2 YFSETQ. The CDR3 sequence: CASSLGTGDIYEQYF. The CDR3 coding sequence is TGCGCCAGCAGCCTCGGGACAGGCGATATTTACGAGCAGTACTTC.

V gene TRBV12-3 or TRBV12-4 combines with J gene TRBJ2-1; 14 bases agree with TRBD2. Trimming took 5 bases from V and 6 from J; bases not matched to a gene: 3. The CDR3 length is 15 residues. In DNA form, the CDR3 reads TGTGCCAGCAGTAAGGGACTAGCGGGAGTCAATGAGCAGTTCTTC. Amino acids: CASSKGLAGVNEQFF.

The CDR3 DNA reads TGTGCCAGCAGCTTGGCTGACAGGGAAGCTTTCTTT. This gives the protein CASSLADREAFF. V and J are TRBV5-6 and TRBJ1-1, with D possibly TRBD1 on 6 matching bases. Germline CDR1 is SGHDT and CDR2 is YYEEEE. CDR3 length: 12 residues. Trimming removed 0 bases at V and 8 bases at J, with 8 bases between.

The sample holds many counts of this clonotype. The chain couples TRBV29-1 to TRBJ2-5; no clear D. V was clipped by 8 bases and J by 5 bases, with 15 bases between them. CDR3 length equals 12 residues. The germline gives CDR1 SQVTM, CDR2 ANQGSEA. The CDR3 nucleotides read TGCAGCTATAAAGCGCAGGCGGAGACCCAGTACTTC. It encodes CSYKAQAETQYF. The variable domain in full, with the rest retrieved from reference TRBV29-1 and TRBJ2-5, is SAVISQKPSRDICQRGTSLTIQCQVDSQVTMMFWYRQQPGQSLTLIATANQGSEATYESGFVIDKFPISRPNLTFSTLTVSNMSPEDSSIYLCSYKAQAETQYFGPGTRLLVL.

This clonotype appeared a few times. The J gene is TRBJ1-1, the V gene TRBV12-3 or TRBV12-4; D perhaps matches TRBD1 (5 bases). The V and J ends lost 1 base and 11 bases respectively, with 23 bases between them. This CDR3 is built from 16 residues. CDR3: CASSLEGPGLGVQAFF. The CDR3 nucleotides are TGTGCCAGCAGTTTAGAGGGCCCCGGGTTGGGGGTTCAGGCTTTCTTT.

The genes are TRBV5-1 and TRBJ2-1; 13 positions agree with TRBD2. The CDR3 sequence is 18 residues long. Germline values: CDR1 SGHRS, CDR2 YFSETQ. The J segment lost 2 bases and the V segment lost 3 bases, leaving 8 bases of the junction unmatched. DNA for the CDR3: TGCGCCAGCAGCTCGGGACTAGCGGGAAACTCAGCCTACAATGAGCAGTTCTTC. Translated: CASSSGLAGNSAYNEQFF.

In its sample, this clonotype was seen a few times. This chain links TRBV10-3 with TRBJ2-1; perhaps TRBD1 as D (5 bases). The germline V and J ends were trimmed by 6 bases and 0 bases, with 12 bases remaining between them. The length of the CDR3 is 15 residues. The V gene's germline CDR1 is ENHRY and CDR2 SYGVKD. CDR3 bases: TGTGCCATCAGGGCGGACACCTCCTCCTACAATGAGCAGTTCTTC. It specifies CAIRADTSSYNEQFF.

This clonotype came up a few times. As DNA, the CDR3 is TGTGCCAGCAGCCGGGATTCGGGTACCCAGTACTTC. As protein: CASSRDSGTQYF. The J gene is TRBJ2-5, the V gene TRBV7-7; perhaps TRBD2 as D (5 bases). Germline assignment: CDR1 SSHAT and CDR2 FNYEAQ (reference sequence). V was shortened by 5 bases and J by 8 bases, with 12 bases between the two germline ends. The CDR3 runs to 12 residues.

This clonotype has a single count. The chain uses TRBV4-2 and TRBJ1-2; D remains ambiguous. Germline lookup yields CDR1 LGHNA and CDR2 YNFKEQ. V was trimmed by 3 bases and J by 4 bases, leaving 6 bases between them. The CDR3 totals 12 residues. CDR3 amino acids: CASSQEVYGYTF. As DNA, the CDR3 is TGTGCCAGCAGCCAGGAGGTCTATGGCTACACCTTC.